One sample yielded the 18 T cell receptor beta chains listed below, sequenced in a study of long-term antiretroviral therapy in people with HIV. The run of the v3.0 immunoSEQ assay was at survey level. Profiled with immunoSEQ multiplex PCR; TCRdb holds only in-frame clones, not every one. The sample holds tens of thousands of clones; less than 80% are singletons and the top ten take approximately 10%. The sequences come from unsorted PBMCs, collected 1.1 years before starting antiretroviral therapy. The receptors derive from a middle-aged woman with HIV.

This clone appeared a single time. The CDR3 region has the DNA TGTGCCAGCTCACCGGGACAGAACTCCTACAATGAGCAGTTCTTC. It is translated as CASSPGQNSYNEQFF. The V gene is TRBV18, the J gene TRBJ2-1, with 7 bases matching TRBD1. V trimming: 3 bases; J trimming: 0 bases; junction bases outside the gene matches: 2. Germline V lookup: CDR1 KGHSH, CDR2 LQKENI. The CDR3 consists of 15 residues. Looking up the rest from reference TRBV18 and TRBJ2-1 gives the full variable domain: NAGVMQNPRHLVRRRGQEARLRCSPMKGHSHVYWYRQLPEEGLKFMVYLQKENIIDESGMPKERFSAEFPKEGPSILRIQQVVRGDSAAYFCASSPGQNSYNEQFFGPGTRLTVL.

This chain uses TRBV29-1 with TRBJ2-2; D remains ambiguous. The CDR3 sequence is 13 residues long. CDR1 and CDR2 (germline): SQVTM, ANQGSEA. V lost 2 bases and J 2 bases, leaving 6 bases between the germline ends. CDR3 region: CSVESANTGELFF. The CDR3, as DNA: TGCAGCGTTGAATCAGCAAACACCGGGGAGCTGTTTTTT.

The chain is built from TRBV6-5 and TRBJ2-7, with 14 positions matching TRBD2. Trimming cost V 4 bases and J 5 bases; bases outside gene matches: 7. The CDR3 runs 16 residues. The germline V gene has CDR1 MNHEY and CDR2 SVGAGI. DNA for the CDR3: TGTGCCAGCAGTTCCTCCGGACTAGCGGGAGGCGACGAGCAGTACTTC. Translated, it gives CASSSSGLAGGDEQYF.

CDR3 protein: CASSLMAASGENEQFF. The CDR3 region has the DNA TGTGCCAGCAGCCTTATGGCGGCTAGCGGGGAAAATGAGCAGTTCTTC. This chain joins TRBV11-2 and TRBJ2-1; 9 bases map to TRBD2. Trimming removed 5 bases from V and 7 bases from J; junction bases left unmatched: 12. From germline, CDR1 is SGHAT and CDR2 FQNNGV. CDR3 length: 16 residues.

This rearrangement joins TRBV30 to TRBJ1-4, with 7 bases lining up with TRBD1. The germline V gene has CDR1 GTSNPN and CDR2 SVGIG (reference sequence). The V segment lost 0 bases and the J segment 8 bases; nucleotides outside the gene matches: 6. This CDR3 region has 14 residues. The CDR3 loop reads CAWSVGRGDEKLFF. CDR3 DNA sequence: TGTGCCTGGAGTGTAGGCAGGGGGGACGAAAAACTGTTTTTT.

The genes are TRBV2 and TRBJ1-2; D unclear. With 6 bases removed from V and 4 bases from J, the gap between germline ends came to 9 bases. From germline, CDR1 is SNHLY and CDR2 FYNNEI. There are 12 residues in the CDR3. The CDR3, as DNA: TGTGCCAGCAGGACGGATAGCTATGGCTACACCTTC. Protein sequence: CASRTDSYGYTF.

The chain carries TRBV9 and TRBJ1-5; TRBD1 might be the D (5 bases). The V gene's germline CDR1 is SGDLS and CDR2 YYNGEE. The V and J ends lost 2 bases and 6 bases respectively, with 15 bases between them. This CDR3 region has 15 residues. CDR3 DNA sequence: TGTGCCAGCAGCGTTGGGCAGGGAAAGGGTCAGCCCCAGCATTTT. This translates into CASSVGQGKGQPQHF.

The table lists this clone with a count of one. The chain combines TRBV14 with TRBJ1-1; no reliable D call. The V end lost 4 bases, the J end lost 3 bases, and 24 bases lay between the germline ends. Germline V gene lookup returns CDR1 SGHDN and CDR2 FVKESK. The CDR3 covers 18 residues. CDR3 bases: TGTGCCAGCAGCCCGGTAGTCGGAGGCCCGAACAGATACACTGAAGCTTTCTTT. It translates to CASSPVVGGPNRYTEAFF.

This clone was counted only a few times. The chain uses TRBV30 and TRBJ2-7; D is unresolved. The V end lost 3 bases, the J end lost 0 bases, and 9 bases lay between the germline ends. The CDR3 has 13 residues. Germline V CDR1 and CDR2: GTSNPN, SVGIG (reference sequence). As DNA, the CDR3 is TGTGCCTGGAGCGGACGGATCTCCTACGAGCAGTACTTC. Translating it yields CAWSGRISYEQYF. The full variable domain, in which reference TRBV30 and TRBJ2-7 provide the parts outside the CDR3, is SQTIHQWPATLVQPVGSPLSLECTVEGTSNPNLYWYRQAAGRGLQLLFYSVGIGQISSEVPQNLSASRPQDRQFILSSKKLLLSDSGFYLCAWSGRISYEQYFGPGTRLTVT.

V usage is TRBV6-5 and J usage is TRBJ2-7, with 7 positions matching TRBD1. J was trimmed by 2 bases and V by 0 bases; bases with no gene match: 4. The CDR3 has 15 amino acids. CDR1 and CDR2 (germline): MNHEY, SVGAGI. The CDR3 spells CASSYSPDRTYEQYF. The CDR3 DNA reads as TGTGCCAGCAGTTACTCCCCGGACAGGACCTACGAGCAGTACTTC.

The chain uses TRBV2 and TRBJ1-5, with 8 bases matching TRBD1. The V gene's germline CDR1 is SNHLY and CDR2 FYNNEI. The J segment lost 6 bases and the V segment lost 0 bases, leaving 7 bases of the junction unmatched. The CDR3 extends over 16 amino acids. CDR3 in amino acids: CASSEALGQGGQPQHF. Here the CDR3 DNA reads TGTGCCAGCAGTGAAGCGCTCGGACAGGGCGGTCAGCCCCAGCATTTT.

The rearrangement joins TRBV18 to TRBJ2-2, with a tentative D call TRBD1 (5 bases). Looked up from germline, CDR1 is KGHSH and CDR2 is LQKENI. The CDR3 has 14 amino acids. V shed 3 bases and J shed 6 bases, with 11 bases lying between them. The DNA for the CDR3 is TGTGCCAGCTCACCTGGCCAGGGCCCCGGGGAGCTGTTTTTT. Translating gives CASSPGQGPGELFF.

This clone has just one count. The rearrangement joins TRBV6-5 to TRBJ1-4; no definite D call. V lost 6 bases and J 1 base, leaving 9 bases between the germline ends. This CDR3 contains 14 residues. Germline V gene data show CDR1 as MNHEY and CDR2 as SVGAGI. The CDR3 sequence is CASRRGLTNEKLFF. The DNA of the CDR3 is TGTGCCAGCAGGAGAGGGTTAACTAATGAAAAACTGTTTTTT.

J is TRBJ2-1 and V is TRBV10-1; D perhaps matches TRBD1 (6 bases). Germline values: CDR1 WNHNN, CDR2 SYGVQD (reference sequence). The length of the CDR3 is 14 residues. V shed 4 bases and J shed 4 bases, with 11 bases lying between them. The CDR3 reads CASSGGDTYNEQFF. CDR3 coding DNA: TGCGCCAGCAGTGGAGGGGACACATACAATGAGCAGTTCTTC.

This clone came up a few times. This chain uses TRBV2 with TRBJ1-1, with D maybe TRBD1 (6 bases). Germline V gives CDR1 SNHLY, CDR2 FYNNEI. Trimming stripped 7 bases from V and 8 bases from J, with 14 bases between. The CDR3 runs to 12 residues. The CDR3 here is CASMGNRVEAFF. The CDR3 DNA follows: TGTGCCAGCATGGGGAACAGGGTAGAAGCTTTCTTT.

The chain uses TRBV5-6 and TRBJ2-5; TRBD2 matches at 7 bases. V trimming: 4 bases; J trimming: 4 bases; junction bases outside the gene matches: 10. CDR3 length: 15 residues. From germline, CDR1 is SGHDT and CDR2 YYEEEE. CDR3 in DNA: TGTGCCAGCAGCCCATCACTAGCGTTGTTAGAGACCCAGTACTTC. Its translation: CASSPSLALLETQYF. The complete variable domain, with remaining parts taken from reference TRBV5-6 and TRBJ2-5, reads DAGVTQSPTHLIKTRGQQVTLRCSPKSGHDTVSWYQQALGQGPQFIFQYYEEEERQRGNFPDRFSGHQFPNYSSELNVNALLLGDSALYLCASSPSLALLETQYFGPGTRLLVL.

The chain uses TRBV6-1 and TRBJ1-5; D might be TRBD1 (6 bases). The CDR3 has 13 residues. Per germline, CDR1 MNHNS and CDR2 SASEGT. The V gene lost 6 bases and the J gene lost 0 bases, with 6 bases spanning the gap. Here the CDR3 reads CASRGASNQPQHF. DNA for the CDR3: TGTGCCAGCAGGGGGGCTAGCAATCAGCCCCAGCATTTT.

The rearrangement links TRBV5-4 to TRBJ1-1; D is unclear. Between the trimmed V and J ends, which lost 0 bases and 5 bases, there was a span of 5 bases. The CDR3 loop spans 12 amino acids. The germline gives CDR1 SGHNT, CDR2 YYREEE (reference sequence). CDR3 protein: CASSLDGTEAFF. CDR3 sequence (DNA): TGTGCCAGCAGCTTGGACGGTACTGAAGCTTTCTTT.